What follows describes a single T cell receptor beta chain. This clonotype was observed at least ten times. Its antigen specificity is not known. Within one base of it there is no much larger clone, and no base qualities were kept. Looking up the germline V gene yields CDR1 SGHRS and CDR2 YFSETQ. CDR3 length: 13 amino acids, cysteine to phenylalanine. Only CDR3 DNA remains: 39 bases, in frame from the first base. V loses 0 bases of germline sequence and J loses 6 bases, and the interval between the two ends is 10 bases. These data originate in a study of neurological immune-mediated disorders (dated by TCRdb to the late 2010s). About the study as a whole: Among the roughly 34 multiple sclerosis patients, relapsing-remitting MS was present in approximately 31 and secondary progressive MS was present in 3. Of the approximately 68 subjects in the cohort, about 14 were HAM/TSP patients, some 34 were multiple sclerosis patients, and about 20 were healthy controls. Using UMI-based sequencing, the study compared peripheral blood TCR-beta repertoires from patients with HTLV-I-associated myelopathy (HAM/TSP), patients with multiple sclerosis, and healthy controls. Alongside PBMC samples, the set of some 100 TCR-beta libraries contained longitudinal samples, technical triplicates, and paired CD4+ and CD8+ T-cell subsets that had been sorted. What the study reported, not specific to this receptor: The highest TCR clonal expansion was observed in HAM/TSP patients, whereas the lowest was observed in MS patients, even when compared with healthy controls. In a phylogenetic analysis, the repertoires of 18 out of 34 MS patients fell into a single cluster of related CDR3 sequences, pointing to a possible signature at the repertoire level. No identical CDR3 amino acid sequences were shared among expanded clones across subjects, suggesting private TCR-beta repertoires in all groups. The MS cluster was not associated with any clinical or MRI features, and the authors stated that larger cohorts are needed.

cDNA synthesis used template-switch 5'RACE with a primer carrying a 10-nucleotide random unique molecular identifier tagging each TCR transcript. Every sequencing run yielded over 170 million TCR-beta sequences covering 15-18 subjects. The RNeasy kit was used for extraction of total RNA. TCR-beta VDJ regions were amplified with primers for the TCR constant region and the 5'RACE anchor, using the KAPA Real-time Library Amplification kit. A first PCR added sample indexes and Illumina adaptors, and a second PCR then raised library yield. After Ampure bead purification, the roughly 650 bp TCR product was size-selected on a 2% E-gel SizeSelection system. Library quality was checked on a Bioanalyzer, concentration was measured with Qubit, and libraries were quantified with the Kapa Library Quantification kit before pooling. An Illumina HiSeq 2500 sequenced the libraries paired-end 2 x 150 bp. To increase sequence diversity, roughly 24-32% phiX was spiked into each library pool. In the paper's pipeline: The quality-filtered reads were processed with the UMI-based MiGEC pipeline, whose error correction step removed more than 85% of the raw TCR sequences. IMGT germline references were used for aligning VDJ genes, and each clonotype was defined as a unique CDR3 amino acid sequence together with its V-J genes. Clonal expansion, Shannon diversity, and CDR3 relatedness (CalcPairwiseDistances, ClusterSamples) were evaluated with VDJtools, and phylogenetic trees were built with CLCbio workbench. A clone was classed as expanded if it had 8 or more unique UMIs, a cutoff based on coefficient-of-variation modelling across technical triplicates. TCRdb applied fastp at Q25 and MiXCR to the public reads, then kept only in-frame beta chains. CDR3 protein sequences are deduplicated, and each keeps its most common genes and DNA. TCRdb's processing, not the authors' own work, is the source of the V and J calls. The sample data list around 70,000 distinct CDR3 sequences, and 2.5% to 3.5% of these were observed just once. The ten largest clones take up around 5.2% of the sample.

Unsorted PBMC libraries were generated from 2 million PBMCs stored in RNAlater at -80 °C until RNA extraction. The multiple sclerosis patients were enrolled in a US clinical protocol that used magnetic resonance imaging to evaluate disease progression. PBMCs were separated from peripheral blood using Ficoll-Hypaque density gradient centrifugation and then cryopreserved in liquid nitrogen. The chain uses TRBV5-1 and TRBJ2-7, with the D gene uncertain. Material: PBMCs. This TCR came from a woman aged 45-60 years with multiple sclerosis. In nucleotides, the sequence is TGCGCCAGCAGCTTGGGCCCTAGGGCCGAGCAGTACTTC. Its translation reads: CASSLGPRAEQYF. Beyond the CDR3, the reference TRBV5-1 and TRBJ2-7 genes provide the residues; the full variable domain reads: KAGVTQTPRYLIKTRGQQVTLSCSPISGHRSVSWYQQTPGQGLQFLFEYFSETQRNKGNFPGRFSGRQFSNSRSEMNVSTLELGDSALYLCASSLGPRAEQYFGPGTRLTVT.